Shown below are 5 T cell receptor beta chains from a single sample sequenced in a study of blood T cell repertoires in COVID-19. Measured with immunoSEQ multiplex PCR; TCRdb has only the in-frame clones, and not every one. Among tens of thousands of clones listed, approximately 91% were seen once. Sequenced sample: peripheral blood. The origin of the receptors is a man aged 55-75 years with COVID-19, enrolled during active disease.

The V call is TRBV4-2, the J call TRBJ1-1, with D tentatively TRBD1 (5 bases). The germline V and J ends were trimmed by 4 bases and 4 bases, with 13 bases remaining between them. Germline-derived CDR1 and CDR2 are LGHNA and YNFKEQ. The CDR3 has 14 amino acids. The CDR3 sequence: CASSLLGGGTEAFF. The CDR3 DNA reads as TGTGCCAGCAGCCTTTTGGGGGGAGGCACTGAAGCTTTCTTT.

This chain links TRBV4-1 with TRBJ1-3, with TRBD1 matching over 7 bases. Germline assignment: CDR1 MGHRA and CDR2 YSYEKL. The CDR3 runs to 16 residues. V shed 4 bases and J 6 bases; nucleotides not matched to a gene: 12. The CDR3: CASSLRDRVGANTIYF. CDR3 in DNA: TGCGCCAGCAGCCTGCGTGACAGGGTCGGGGCAAACACCATATATTTT.

The V gene is TRBV25-1, the J gene TRBJ1-2; possible D gene TRBD1, 5 bases. This CDR3 has 14 residues. Between the trimmed V and J ends, which lost 4 bases and 4 bases, there was a span of 13 bases. Looked up from germline, CDR1 is MGHDK and CDR2 is SYGVNS. CDR3 amino acids: CASSVAGPVYGYTF. CDR3 nucleotides: TGTGCCAGCAGTGTCGCAGGGCCAGTCTATGGCTACACCTTC.

CDR3 loop: CAISESTSGSYNEQFF. CDR3 bases: TGTGCCATCAGTGAGTCGACTAGCGGCTCCTACAATGAGCAGTTCTTC. The V gene is TRBV10-3, the J gene TRBJ2-1; TRBD2 matches 9 bases. There are 16 residues in the CDR3. V was clipped by 0 bases and J by 0 bases; unmatched bases: 0. Germline V lookup: CDR1 ENHRY, CDR2 SYGVKD.

The gene calls are TRBV5-1 and TRBJ1-1; D is ambiguous. This CDR3 has 13 residues. Germline loops: CDR1 SGHRS, CDR2 YFSETQ. V was shortened by 0 bases and J by 6 bases, with 9 bases between the two germline ends. The CDR3 DNA follows: TGCGCCAGCAGCTTGGGGGAGGGAGCTGAAGCTTTCTTT. Its protein is CASSLGEGAEAFF.